A single sample is the source of the 14 T cell receptor beta chains below, sequenced in a study of CD8 T cells in ankylosing spondylitis. Study findings and constraints: A motif of under ten highly homologous TCR beta variants was seen as apparently characteristic of ankylosing spondylitis blood.

No antigen is known for these receptors. TCRdb re-analysed the 5' RACE reads in MiXCR, keeping a single row per CDR3 protein. Of around 770,000 distinct CDR3 sequences detected, approximately 12% appear once; the ten largest clones hold less than 0.65%. The sample taken for sequencing was blood, either unsorted or a sorted T cell fraction (not recorded which). Receptors originate from a male donor with ankylosing spondylitis.

This rearrangement joins TRBV10-3 to TRBJ1-2; D possibly corresponds to TRBD1 (5 bases). Germline CDR1 reads ENHRY; CDR2 reads SYGVKD. Trimming pared 5 bases from V and 5 bases from J, leaving 15 bases between. CDR3 length: 14 residues. This CDR3 reads CAISLDRGSYGYTF. CDR3 bases: TGTGCCATCAGTTTGGACCGGGGCAGTTATGGCTACACCTTC.

This clonotype was recorded a few times. This chain joins TRBV18 and TRBJ2-7; D unclear. The V gene lost 3 bases and the J gene lost 5 bases, with 11 bases spanning the gap. The CDR3 has 13 amino acids. Per germline, CDR1 KGHSH and CDR2 LQKENI. CDR3 loop: CASSPPGADEQYF. The CDR3 nucleotides read TGTGCCAGCTCACCTCCAGGCGCCGACGAGCAGTACTTC.

The rearrangement joins TRBV4-3 to TRBJ2-1, with D perhaps being TRBD1 or TRBD2 (5 bases each). Deletions cut 5 bases from V and 0 bases from J, with 20 bases between. CDR3 size: 18 residues. The germline V gene encodes CDR1 LGHNA and CDR2 YSLEER. This chain's CDR3 is CASSGDVGAASSYNEQFF. The CDR3 nucleotides read TGCGCCAGCAGCGGAGATGTCGGGGCCGCTAGCTCCTACAATGAGCAGTTCTTC.

This clonotype turned up a few times. The CDR3 DNA reads as TGTGCCAGCAGTTACAGGGGTAGGGCAGACTATGGCTACACCTTC. Its translation: CASSYRGRADYGYTF. The chain recombines TRBV6-5 with TRBJ1-2; weak D call: TRBD1 (5 bases). Germline V gene lookup returns CDR1 MNHEY and CDR2 SVGAGI. CDR3 length: 15 amino acids. V was shortened by 2 bases and J by 3 bases, with 13 bases between the two germline ends.

This clonotype was seen only a few times. CDR3 DNA sequence: TGTGCCAGCAGTAGGTTTGGCTACACCTTC. It specifies CASSRFGYTF. This chain uses TRBV28 with TRBJ1-2; D not certain. V was trimmed by 5 bases and J by 7 bases, leaving 5 bases between them. This CDR3 spans 10 amino acids. Germline V gene data show CDR1 as MDHEN and CDR2 as SYDVKM.

The chain links TRBV5-1 to TRBJ2-1; the D gene is possibly TRBD2 (5 bases). CDR1 SGHRS and CDR2 YFSETQ come from the germline V gene. The length of the CDR3 is 15 residues. The germline V and J ends were trimmed by 0 bases and 5 bases, with 12 bases remaining between them. The CDR3 is CASSLDGRMDNEQFF. CDR3 nucleotides: TGCGCCAGCAGCTTGGATGGGAGAATGGACAATGAGCAGTTCTTC.

V is TRBV18 and J is TRBJ2-2; TRBD2 might be the D (5 bases). The length of the CDR3 is 15 residues. The germline V gene encodes CDR1 KGHSH and CDR2 LQKENI. Trimming left V 3 bases short and J 6 bases short, with 14 bases between. The chain's CDR3 is CASSPTRGRAGELFF. In DNA form, the CDR3 reads TGTGCCAGCTCACCTACGCGCGGGCGGGCCGGGGAGCTGTTTTTT.

This clonotype showed up just a few times. The V call is TRBV20-1, the J call TRBJ2-5; 15 bases map to TRBD2. The CDR3 covers 17 residues. Looked up from germline, CDR1 is DFQATT and CDR2 is SNEGSKA (reference sequence). V shed 6 bases, J shed 0 bases, and the junction held 8 bases outside the gene matches. The CDR3 bases are TGCAGTGCAATGGGACTAGCGGGGGGCCAAAACCAAGAGACCCAGTACTTC. As protein: CSAMGLAGGQNQETQYF.

This chain uses TRBV9 with TRBJ2-2; D gene unclear. The ends were cut back, 2 bases at V and 0 bases at J, with 5 bases in the middle. Germline V gene lookup returns CDR1 SGDLS and CDR2 YYNGEE. The CDR3 sequence is 14 residues long. CDR3 sequence: CASSVRTNTGELFF. As DNA, the CDR3 is TGTGCCAGCAGCGTTCGAACGAACACCGGGGAGCTGTTTTTT.

The chain couples TRBV20-1 to TRBJ2-7, with a weak D call TRBD2 (6 bases). V was shortened by 5 bases and J by 4 bases, with 18 bases between the two germline ends. This CDR3 is 14 amino acids long. Germline CDR1 and CDR2: DFQATT and SNEGSKA (reference sequence). The CDR3 bases are TGCAGTGCTTGCTTCCGGGACTCGCTTTACGAGCAGTACTTC. Protein product: CSACFRDSLYEQYF.

The sample holds a few counts of this clonotype. V is TRBV12-3 or TRBV12-4 and J is TRBJ2-3; D is undetermined. This CDR3 has 12 amino acids. The ends were cut back, 3 bases at V and 6 bases at J, with 7 bases in the middle. Here the CDR3 DNA reads TGTGCCAGCAGTTTTGCGAGGGATACGCAGTATTTT. This codes for CASSFARDTQYF.

The rearrangement links TRBV6-2 or TRBV6-3 to TRBJ1-2; no clear D gene. Germline lookup yields CDR1 MNHEY and CDR2 SVGEGT. This CDR3 is built from 13 residues. With 5 bases removed from V and 8 bases from J, the gap between germline ends came to 15 bases. The CDR3 reads CASSPRSPRGYTF. As DNA, the CDR3 is TGTGCCAGCAGTCCACGAAGTCCACGAGGCTACACCTTC.

As DNA, the CDR3 is TGCAGTGCTAGAGGTCGGACTCTTCACGGCTCCCGTGAGCAGTTCTTC. Its translation is CSARGRTLHGSREQFF. The J gene is TRBJ2-1, the V gene TRBV20-1, with a possible D match to TRBD2 (5 bases). With 1 base removed from V and 9 bases from J, the gap between germline ends came to 22 bases. Germline CDR1 and CDR2: DFQATT and SNEGSKA (reference sequence). The CDR3 extends over 16 amino acids.

This clonotype occurred many times. This chain joins TRBV29-1 and TRBJ1-1, with 8 bases fitting TRBD1. Trimming removed 6 bases from V and 0 bases from J; junction bases left unmatched: 0. The CDR3 is 12 amino acids. CDR1 and CDR2 from the germline V gene are SQVTM and ANQGSEA. CDR3 amino acids: CSVDRVNTEAFF. The CDR3, as DNA: TGCAGCGTGGACAGGGTGAACACTGAAGCTTTCTTT.